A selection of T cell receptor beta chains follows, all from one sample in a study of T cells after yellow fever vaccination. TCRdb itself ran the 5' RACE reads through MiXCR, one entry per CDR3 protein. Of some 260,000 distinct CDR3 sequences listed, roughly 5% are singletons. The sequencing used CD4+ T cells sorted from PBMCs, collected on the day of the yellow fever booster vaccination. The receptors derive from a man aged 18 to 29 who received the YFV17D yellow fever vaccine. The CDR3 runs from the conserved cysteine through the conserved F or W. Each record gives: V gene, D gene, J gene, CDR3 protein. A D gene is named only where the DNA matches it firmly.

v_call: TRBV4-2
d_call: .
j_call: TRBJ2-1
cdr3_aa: CASSREQTAGRTGNEQFF

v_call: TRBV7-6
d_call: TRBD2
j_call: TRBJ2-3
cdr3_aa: CASSFSGTSVETDTQYF

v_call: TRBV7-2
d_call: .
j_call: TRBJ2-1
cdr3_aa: CASSLGSAGNEQFF

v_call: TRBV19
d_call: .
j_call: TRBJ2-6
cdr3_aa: CASSVLQGSGANVLTF

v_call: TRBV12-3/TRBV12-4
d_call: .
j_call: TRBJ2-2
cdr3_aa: CASRRFRNTGELFF

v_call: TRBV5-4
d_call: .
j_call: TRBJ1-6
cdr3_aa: CASSLLTDSPLHF

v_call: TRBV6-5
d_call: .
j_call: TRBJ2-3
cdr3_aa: CASRMTGPDTQYF

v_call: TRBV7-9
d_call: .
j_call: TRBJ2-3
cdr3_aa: CASSQPGRGTDTQYF

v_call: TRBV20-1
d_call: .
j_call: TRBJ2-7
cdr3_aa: CSARRGAGSYEQYF

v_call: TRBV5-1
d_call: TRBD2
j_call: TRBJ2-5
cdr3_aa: CASSVETSGDETQYF

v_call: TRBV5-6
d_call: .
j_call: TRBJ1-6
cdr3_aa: CASSLRQDNSPLHF

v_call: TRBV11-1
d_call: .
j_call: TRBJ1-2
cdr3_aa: CASSLGSSWDYGYTF

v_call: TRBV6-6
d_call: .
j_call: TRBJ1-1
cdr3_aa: CASTVSSGTEAFF

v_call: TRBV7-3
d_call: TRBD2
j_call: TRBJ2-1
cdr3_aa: CASSQIGTSGGAGSYNEQFF

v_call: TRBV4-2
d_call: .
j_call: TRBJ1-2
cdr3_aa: CASSQDYRALANYGYTF

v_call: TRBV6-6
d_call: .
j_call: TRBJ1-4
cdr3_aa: CASTAGLRNEKLFF

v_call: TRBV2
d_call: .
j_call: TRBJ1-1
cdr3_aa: CASTFERTEAFF

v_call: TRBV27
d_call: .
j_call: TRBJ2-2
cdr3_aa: CATCRWASNTGELFF

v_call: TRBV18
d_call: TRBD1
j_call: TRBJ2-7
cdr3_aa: CASSLLGTGPYEQYF

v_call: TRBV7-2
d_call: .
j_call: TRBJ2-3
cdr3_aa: CASSPRLLTDTQYF

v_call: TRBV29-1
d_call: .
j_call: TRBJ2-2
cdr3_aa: CSVVQGGGGELFF

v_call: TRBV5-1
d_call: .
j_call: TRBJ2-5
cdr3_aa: CASRDLGGQETQYF

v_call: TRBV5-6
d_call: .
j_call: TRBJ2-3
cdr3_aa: CASSSGPLTDTQYF

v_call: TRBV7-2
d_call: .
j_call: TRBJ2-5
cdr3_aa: CASSLSGGPETQYF

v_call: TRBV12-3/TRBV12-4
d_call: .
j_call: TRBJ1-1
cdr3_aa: CASSLEGANTEAFF

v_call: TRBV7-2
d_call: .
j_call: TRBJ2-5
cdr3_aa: CASQRHRAYQETQYF

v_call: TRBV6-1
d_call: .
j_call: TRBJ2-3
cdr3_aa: CASSERGTQYF

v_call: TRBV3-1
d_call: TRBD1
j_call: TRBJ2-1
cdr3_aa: CASSFRDRGNEQFF

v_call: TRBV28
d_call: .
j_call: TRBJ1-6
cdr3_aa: CASLETVNSPLHF

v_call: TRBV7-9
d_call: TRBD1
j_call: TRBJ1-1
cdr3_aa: CASSSGQGAATEAFF

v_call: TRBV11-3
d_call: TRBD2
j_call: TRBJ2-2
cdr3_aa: CASSPSPTSGLNTGELFF

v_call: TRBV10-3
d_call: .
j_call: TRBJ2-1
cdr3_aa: CAISESRGAYNEQFF

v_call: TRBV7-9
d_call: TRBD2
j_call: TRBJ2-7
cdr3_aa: CASSGREGSSYEQYF

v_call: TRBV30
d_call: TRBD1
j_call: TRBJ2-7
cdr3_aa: CAWNRGIYEQYF

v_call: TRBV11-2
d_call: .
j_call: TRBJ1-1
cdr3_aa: CASSLEFGKMNTEAFF

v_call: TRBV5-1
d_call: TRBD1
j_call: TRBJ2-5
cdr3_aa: CASSFGRGYETQYF

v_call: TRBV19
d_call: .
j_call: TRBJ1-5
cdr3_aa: CASSMLVRGSNQPQHF

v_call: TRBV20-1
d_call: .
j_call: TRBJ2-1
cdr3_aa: CSEALVGYNEQFF

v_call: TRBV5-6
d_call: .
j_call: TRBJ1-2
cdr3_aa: CASSVGTSVGYGYTF

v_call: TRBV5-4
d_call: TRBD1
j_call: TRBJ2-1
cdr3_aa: CASSPRDSYNEQFF

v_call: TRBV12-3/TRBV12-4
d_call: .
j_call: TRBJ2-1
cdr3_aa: CASSSMRGNEQFF

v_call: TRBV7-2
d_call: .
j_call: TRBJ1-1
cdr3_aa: CASSFNGVSSTEAFF

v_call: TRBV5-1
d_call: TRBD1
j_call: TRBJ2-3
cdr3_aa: CASSYGQGTDTQYF

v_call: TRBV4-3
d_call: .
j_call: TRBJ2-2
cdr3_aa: CASSQSPGELFF

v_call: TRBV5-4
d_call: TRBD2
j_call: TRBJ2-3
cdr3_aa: CASSLGLAGPTDTQYF

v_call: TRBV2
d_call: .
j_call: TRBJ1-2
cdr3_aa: CASSQAGHYGYTF

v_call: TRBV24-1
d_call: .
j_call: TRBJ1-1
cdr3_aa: CATSDGVNAFF

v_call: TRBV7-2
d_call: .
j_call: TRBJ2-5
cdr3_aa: CASSLALAQETQYF

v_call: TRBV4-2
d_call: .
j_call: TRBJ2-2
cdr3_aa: CASSHDPGTDTGELFF

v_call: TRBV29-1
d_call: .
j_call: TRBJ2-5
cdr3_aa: CSVVGLAQETQYF

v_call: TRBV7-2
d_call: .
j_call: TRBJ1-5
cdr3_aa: CASSPGASQPQHF

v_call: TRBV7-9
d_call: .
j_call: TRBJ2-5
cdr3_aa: CASDDWLQETQYF

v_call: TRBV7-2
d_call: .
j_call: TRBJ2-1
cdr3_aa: CASSFTGTSNNEQFF

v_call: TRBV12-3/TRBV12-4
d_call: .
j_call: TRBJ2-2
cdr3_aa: CASSFQGSTGELFF